This T cell receptor beta chain was identified in a study of blood T cell repertoires in COVID-19. Overall study: Whether acute or convalescent, the COVID-19 samples came from the United States, Italy and Spain. The cDNA or gDNA used as material had been derived from T cells, B-cell-depleted T cells, or PBMCs.

Germline V CDR1 and CDR2: MNHEY, SMNVEV (reference sequence). There are 17 residues in the CDR3. V was shortened by 5 bases and J by 2 bases, with 19 bases between the two germline ends. Per the study methods: Nucleated cell counts were estimated from reference gene primer amplification. Assay: immunoSEQ multiplex PCR; the TCRdb copy retains only in-frame clones and omits some. V, J and clone size are those of that table, while D and trimming were read from the DNA. The data contain some 250,000 clones, over 85% of them singletons. Residents of about two dozen US areas, aged roughly 18 to 95 years, made up the participants.

This sequence originates from a woman aged 30 to 39 with acute COVID-19. What was sequenced was PBMCs or T cells enriched from blood (not recorded which). The rearrangement links TRBV27 to TRBJ2-1; D call uncertain. The CDR3 DNA is TGTGCCAGCAGTCCCCTTATGTTACCCACAGCCTACAATGAGCAGTTCTTC. Its translation is CASSPLMLPTAYNEQFF.